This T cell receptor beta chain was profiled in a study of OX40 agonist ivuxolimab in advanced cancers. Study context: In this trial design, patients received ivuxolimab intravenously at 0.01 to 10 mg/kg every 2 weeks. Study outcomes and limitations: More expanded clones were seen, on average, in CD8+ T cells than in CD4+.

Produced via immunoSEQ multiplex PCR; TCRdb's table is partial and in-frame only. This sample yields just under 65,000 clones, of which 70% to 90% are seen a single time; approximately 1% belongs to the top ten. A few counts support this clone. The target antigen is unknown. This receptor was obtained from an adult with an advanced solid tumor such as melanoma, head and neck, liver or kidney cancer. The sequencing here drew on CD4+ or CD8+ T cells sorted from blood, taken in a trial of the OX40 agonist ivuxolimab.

The CDR3 DNA reads as TGCAGTGCTGGCCCCGGGGACAGGGAGTTCTTC. It translates to CSAGPGDREFF. The chain combines TRBV20-1 with TRBJ2-1; 9 bases are shared with TRBD1. This CDR3 is 11 amino acids long. Trimming at V came to 5 bases and at J to 14 bases, leaving 7 bases not matched to a gene. Germline values: CDR1 DFQATT, CDR2 SNEGSKA (reference sequence).